The entry that follows covers one T cell receptor beta chain sequence. TCRdb's table, derived via immunoSEQ multiplex PCR, lists solely in-frame clones and lacks some. The sample records some 2 million clones, 85% to 95% being singletons. The record originates from a study of shared clonotypes between healthy human individuals. The CDR3 has 17 residues. J was trimmed by 5 bases and V by 3 bases; bases with no gene match: 11. The germline gives CDR1 SGHRS, CDR2 YFSETQ. This receptor was identified in a man aged 18 to 35 in good health. Sequencing input: naive CD4+ T cells sorted from blood. Stated subset: CD45RA+ positively selected. V and J are TRBV5-1 and TRBJ1-4, with 9 bases lining up with TRBD1. The CDR3 is CASSSVPGQGANEKLFF. DNA of the CDR3: TGCGCCAGCAGCTCTGTCCCGGGACAGGGTGCGAATGAAAAACTGTTTTTT.